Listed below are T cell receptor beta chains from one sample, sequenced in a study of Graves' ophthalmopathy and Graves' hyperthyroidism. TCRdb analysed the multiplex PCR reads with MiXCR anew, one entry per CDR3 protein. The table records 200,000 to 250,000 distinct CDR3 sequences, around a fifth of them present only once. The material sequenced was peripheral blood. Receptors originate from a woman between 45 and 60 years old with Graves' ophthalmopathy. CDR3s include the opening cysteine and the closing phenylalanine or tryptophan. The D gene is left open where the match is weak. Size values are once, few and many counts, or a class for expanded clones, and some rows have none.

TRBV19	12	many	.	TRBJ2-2	TGTGCCAGTAGTATCATGTCCGGGGAGCTGTTTTTT	CASSIMSGELFF
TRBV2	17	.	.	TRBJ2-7	TGTGCCAGCAATTTCCCCCACCAGGGGACGGGGACCTACGAGCAGTACTTC	CASNFPHQGTGTYEQYF
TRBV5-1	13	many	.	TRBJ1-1	TGCGCCAGCCAAAACCCGGGGAACACTGAAGCTTTCTTT	CASQNPGNTEAFF
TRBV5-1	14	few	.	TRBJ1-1	TGCGCCAGCAGCTGGGGGGCCGCAATCCCTGAAGCTTTCTTT	CASSWGAAIPEAFF
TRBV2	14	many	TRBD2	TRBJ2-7	TGTGCCACCCAACTAGCGGGAGGGTCCTACGAGCAGTACTTC	CATQLAGGSYEQYF
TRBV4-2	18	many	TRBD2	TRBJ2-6	TGTGCCAGCAGCCAAGATTGGGGGGGAGTCTCTGGGGCCAACGTCCTGACTTTC	CASSQDWGGVSGANVLTF
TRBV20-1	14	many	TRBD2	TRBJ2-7	TGCAGTGCTAGAAAGGCTAGCGGGAGTTACGAGCAGTACTTC	CSARKASGSYEQYF
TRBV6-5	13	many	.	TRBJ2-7	TGTGCCGTCCGCAGGGTGGTCGGTTACGAGCAGTACTTC	CAVRRVVGYEQYF
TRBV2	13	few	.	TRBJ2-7	TGTGCCAGCAGGTTAGGGGGTGAGGGCGAGCAGTGCTTC	CASRLGGEGEQCF
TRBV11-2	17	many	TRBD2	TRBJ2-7	TGTGCCAGCAGCTCCCCGGGGGGACTAGCGGGAGTCTACGAGCAGTACTTC	CASSSPGGLAGVYEQYF
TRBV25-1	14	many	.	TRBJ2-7	TGTGCCAGCAGTGATTTACAGGGCATCCACGAGCAGTACTTC	CASSDLQGIHEQYF
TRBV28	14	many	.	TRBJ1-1	TGTGCCAGCAGTTCCAAGGGGAGGGGCAGTGAAGCTTTCTTT	CASSSKGRGSEAFF
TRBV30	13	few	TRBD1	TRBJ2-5	TGTGCCTGGACCCAGGGGGCGGGGGAGACCCAGTACTTC	CAWTQGAGETQYF
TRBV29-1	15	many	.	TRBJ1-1	TGCAGCGTTGCAAACCCACGGGGGGCGGGAACTGAAGCTTTCTTT	CSVANPRGAGTEAFF
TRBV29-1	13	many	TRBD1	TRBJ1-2	TGCAGCGCCGACGGAGGGGGCGGATATGGCTACACCTTC	CSADGGGGYGYTF
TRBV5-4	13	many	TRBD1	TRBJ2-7	TGTGCCAGCAGCGGACAGGAACCCTACGAGCAGTACTTC	CASSGQEPYEQYF
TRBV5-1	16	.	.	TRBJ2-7	TGCGCCAGCAGCATCAGTTCCGGGACGGATCCCTACGAGCAGTACTTC	CASSISSGTDPYEQYF
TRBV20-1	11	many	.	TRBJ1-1	TGCAGTGCTAGACGGAACACTGAAGCTTTCTTT	CSARRNTEAFF
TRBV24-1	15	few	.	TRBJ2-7	TGTGGCACCAGTGACTCCACCGGTGTTGGTACCGAGCAGTACTTC	CGTSDSTGVGTEQYF
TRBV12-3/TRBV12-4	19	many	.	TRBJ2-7	TGTGCCAGCAGTTTAGCTCCCTTGGGGCCTTCCGGGAGCCCTAACGAGCAGTACTTC	CASSLAPLGPSGSPNEQYF
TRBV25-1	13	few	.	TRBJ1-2	TGTGCCAGCAGTGGCGGGGTTGCTTATGGCTACACCTTC	CASSGGVAYGYTF
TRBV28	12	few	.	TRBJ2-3	TGTGCCAGCACCCCTAGGGACGATACGCAGTATTTT	CASTPRDDTQYF
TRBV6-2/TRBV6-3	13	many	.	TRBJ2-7	TGTGCCAGCAGTAAGACGGATACCTACGAGCAGTACTTC	CASSKTDTYEQYF
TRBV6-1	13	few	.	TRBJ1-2	TGTGCCAGCAGAATGGACAGCTCTTCTGGCTACACCTTC	CASRMDSSSGYTF
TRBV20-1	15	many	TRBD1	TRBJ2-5	TGCAGTGCTAGAGGTGGACAGGGGGAATTAGAGACCCAGTACTTC	CSARGGQGELETQYF
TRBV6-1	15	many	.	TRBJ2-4	TGTGCCAGCAGCGGAGACCTGGGCAGATCAAACATTCAGTACTTC	CASSGDLGRSNIQYF
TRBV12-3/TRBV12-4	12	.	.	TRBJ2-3	TGTGCCAGCAGTTTAGGGGGAGGTGCGCAGTATTTT	CASSLGGGAQYF
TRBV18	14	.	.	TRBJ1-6	TGTGCCAGCTCACCACGGGACAATAATTCACCCCTCCACTTT	CASSPRDNNSPLHF
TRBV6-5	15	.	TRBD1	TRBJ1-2	TGTGCCAGCAGTTCCACCGGGACAGCTCCGGATGGCTACACCTTC	CASSSTGTAPDGYTF
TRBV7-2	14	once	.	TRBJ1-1	TGTGCCAGCAGCTTAATCGCGGGGAACACTGAAGCTTTCTTT	CASSLIAGNTEAFF
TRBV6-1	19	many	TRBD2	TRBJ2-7	TGTGCCAGCAGTGAAGCGCCCGGGATGGCTAGCGGGAGATATGGGTGGCAGTACTTC	CASSEAPGMASGRYGWQYF
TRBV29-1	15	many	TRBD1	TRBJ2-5	TGCAGCGTTGAGGGGACAGGCACATATCAAGAGACCCAGTACTTC	CSVEGTGTYQETQYF
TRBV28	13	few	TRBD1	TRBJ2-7	TGTGCCAGCAGGGGGACAGGGGTCGGGCAGCAGTACTTC	CASRGTGVGQQYF
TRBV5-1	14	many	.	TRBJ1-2	TGCGCCAGCAGCTTGACGGGGGGCCCCTATGGCTACACCTTC	CASSLTGGPYGYTF
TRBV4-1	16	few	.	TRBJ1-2	TGCGCCACCAAAGAGGGAGGCCTAGGGGGGGACTATGGCTACACCTTC	CATKEGGLGGDYGYTF
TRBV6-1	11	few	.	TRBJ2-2	TGTGCCAGCAGGACGGTCGGGGAGCTGTTTTTT	CASRTVGELFF
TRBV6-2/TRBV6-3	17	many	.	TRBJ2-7	TGTGCCAGCAGTTACTCGACGTACGGCGGGACCTCCTACGAGCAGTACTTC	CASSYSTYGGTSYEQYF
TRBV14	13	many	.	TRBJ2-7	TGTGCCAGCAGCCAAGATATAGACAGGCAGCAGTACTTC	CASSQDIDRQQYF
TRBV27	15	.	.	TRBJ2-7	TGTGCCAGCAGTACTACCGGGACTTCTCACTACGAGCAGTACTTC	CASSTTGTSHYEQYF
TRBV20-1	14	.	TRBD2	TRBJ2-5	TGCAGTGCTAGTGACCCGAGGGCGGGAGAGACACAGTACTTC	CSASDPRAGETQYF
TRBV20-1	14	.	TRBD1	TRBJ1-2	TGCAGTGCTCCGGGACAGGGGCTAGGAAGCGGCTACACCTTC	CSAPGQGLGSGYTF
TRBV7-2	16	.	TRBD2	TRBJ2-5	TGTGCCAGCAGCTTAGGCATTAGCGGGACTGGAGAGACCCAGTACTTC	CASSLGISGTGETQYF